The next 9 T cell receptor beta chains were all read from a single sample in a study of Ad26.COV2.S vaccination and SARS-CoV-2 variants. The treatment: roughly 19 received Ad26.COV2.S at low or high dose, single or two shots; about 5 received placebo; per-sample allocation not given. Collection of the samples took place on day 63 after the first injection of vaccine or placebo. Clones were read by immunoSEQ multiplex PCR, and TCRdb kept only the in-frame ones, dropping some. The data contain about 410,000 clones, 75% to 90% of them seen just once; the ten biggest clones take up 3% to 3.5%. Material: peripheral blood, obtained in a trial of Ad26.COV2.S vaccine versus placebo. All receptors derive from a person between 18 and 65 years old who received the Ad26.COV2.S COVID-19 vaccine or a placebo.

This chain connects TRBV10-1 to TRBJ2-7; 7 nucleotides line up with TRBD1. The V gene's germline CDR1 is WNHNN and CDR2 SYGVQD (reference sequence). With 5 bases clipped from V and 3 bases from J, the junction kept 7 bases outside the gene matches. The CDR3 has 14 residues. CDR3 DNA: TGCGCCAGCAGTCCGGGACAGTCCTACTACGAGCAGTACTTC. It translates to CASSPGQSYYEQYF.

This chain joins TRBV12-5 and TRBJ2-7; TRBD2 matches at 12 bases. The germline V gene has CDR1 LGHNT and CDR2 FRNRAP. This CDR3 comprises 18 residues. With 0 bases clipped from V and 2 bases from J, the junction kept 8 bases outside the gene matches. CDR3 DNA sequence: TGTGCTAGTGGTTTGGTACTAGCGGGGGGCCCGACCCCCTACGAGCAGTACTTC. Protein: CASGLVLAGGPTPYEQYF. The full variable domain, rest sourced from reference TRBV12-5 and TRBJ2-7, is DARVTQTPRHKVTEMGQEVTMRCQPILGHNTVFWYRQTMMQGLELLAYFRNRAPLDDSGMPKDRFSAEMPDATLATLKIQPSEPRDSAVYFCASGLVLAGGPTPYEQYFGPGTRLTVT.

The rearrangement uses TRBV3-1 (or the pseudogene TRBV3-2) and TRBJ2-2; D is ambiguous. Germline V gives CDR1 LGHDT, CDR2 YNNKEL (reference sequence). With 4 bases removed from V and 6 bases from J, the gap between germline ends came to 9 bases. The CDR3 is 13 residues long. CDR3 protein: CASSRVLAGELFF. CDR3 coding DNA: TGTGCCAGCAGCCGGGTCCTTGCCGGGGAGCTGTTTTTT.

In this sample, this clone turned up once. CDR3: CASSFRNAEQYF. The CDR3 DNA follows: TGTGCCAGCAGTTTTAGGAATGCCGAGCAGTACTTC. The V gene is TRBV6-2 or TRBV6-3, the J gene TRBJ2-7; D is unclear. Germline CDR1 reads MNHEY; CDR2 reads SVGEGT. The CDR3 is made up of 12 amino acids. V lost 4 bases, J lost 6 bases, and 10 bases lay in between.

Here the CDR3 DNA reads TGTGCCAGCAGCCGGGAATCCGACTATGGCTACACCTTC. This translates into CASSRESDYGYTF. The J gene is TRBJ1-2, the V gene TRBV2; D is uncertain. V was pared by 6 bases and J by 3 bases, with 11 bases between. CDR3 length: 13 residues. CDR1 is SNHLY, CDR2 FYNNEI, per germline. The full variable domain, in which reference TRBV2 and TRBJ1-2 provide the parts outside the CDR3, is EPEVTQTPSHQVTQMGQEVILRCVPISNHLYFYWYRQILGQKVEFLVSFYNNEISEKSEIFDDQFSVERPDGSNFTLKIRSTKLEDSAMYFCASSRESDYGYTFGSGTRLTVV.

This chain uses TRBV7-6 with TRBJ2-5; D is ambiguous. V lost 5 bases and J lost 5, with 15 bases in between. This CDR3 is 14 amino acids long. Looked up from germline, CDR1 is SGHVS and CDR2 is FNYEAQ. CDR3 protein: CASSRFVGPETQYF. CDR3 nucleotides: TGTGCCAGCAGCCGCTTCGTTGGGCCCGAGACCCAGTACTTC. The full variable domain, completed using reference TRBV7-6 and TRBJ2-5, is GAGVSQSPRYKVTKRGQDVALRCDPISGHVSLYWYRQALGQGPEFLTYFNYEAQQDKSGLPNDRFSAERPEGSISTLTIQRTEQRDSAMYRCASSRFVGPETQYFGPGTRLLVL.

The genes are TRBV7-2 and TRBJ1-5; D call uncertain. The CDR3 is 13 amino acids. CDR1 SGHTA and CDR2 FQGNSA come from the germline V gene. Trimming shortened V by 4 bases and J by 6 bases, and 10 bases separated the two germline ends. This chain's CDR3 is CASSSTAGQPQHF. Written as DNA, the CDR3 is TGTGCCAGCAGCTCCACTGCGGGTCAGCCCCAGCATTTT.

The gene calls are TRBV3-1 (or the pseudogene TRBV3-2) and TRBJ1-4; 9 nucleotides agree with TRBD1. The CDR3 length is 16 residues. Germline loops: CDR1 LGHDT, CDR2 YNNKEL (reference sequence). Unmatched junction bases numbered 4, after V lost 4 bases and J lost 1 base. CDR3 amino acids: CASSRGTGLTNEKLFF. DNA for the CDR3: TGTGCCAGCAGCCGCGGGACAGGGTTAACTAATGAAAAACTGTTTTTT.

The genes are TRBV30 and TRBJ2-1; TRBD1 aligns across 10 bases. V shed 0 bases, J shed 8 bases, and the junction held 10 bases outside the gene matches. Germline values: CDR1 GTSNPN, CDR2 SVGIG (reference sequence). The CDR3 has 16 amino acids. CDR3 nucleotides: TGTGCCTGGAGTGTACGACAGGGGGCCGGAGACGATGAGCAGTTCTTC. It translates to CAWSVRQGAGDDEQFF.